The 18 T cell receptor beta chains given below trace back to one sample, sequenced in a study of OX40 agonist ivuxolimab in advanced cancers. This table comes from immunoSEQ multiplex PCR, and its TCRdb copy is limited to in-frame clones, with some not included. The table has more than 45,000 clones, around 87% seen once. The input for sequencing was CD4+ or CD8+ T cells sorted from blood, taken in a trial of the OX40 agonist ivuxolimab. All receptors come from an adult with an advanced solid tumor such as melanoma, head and neck, liver or kidney cancer.

This clone has only a few counts. The same CDR3 arises from other DNA sequences in this sample as well. CDR3 coding DNA: TGTGCCAGCTCGGTGGGGAGTTCCAATGAGCAGTTCTTC. As protein: CASSVGSSNEQFF. This chain links TRBV6-1 with TRBJ2-1, with D possibly matching TRBD2 (5 bases). V gave up 8 bases and J gave up 6 bases, with 14 bases separating them. Germline CDR1 and CDR2: MNHNS and SASEGT. This CDR3 is 13 amino acids long.

The V call is TRBV6-5, the J call TRBJ1-2; tentatively, D is TRBD1 (5 bases). The V gene lost 0 bases and the J gene lost 4 bases, with 12 bases spanning the gap. The CDR3 runs to 15 residues. Looked up from germline, CDR1 is MNHEY and CDR2 is SVGAGI. The CDR3 coding sequence is TGTGCCAGCAGTTACTCGATTTCAGGGACCTATGGCTACACCTTC. Its protein product is CASSYSISGTYGYTF.

The V and J genes are TRBV9 and TRBJ1-2; D gene ambiguous. From germline, CDR1 is SGDLS and CDR2 YYNGEE. The CDR3 contains 14 residues. The ends were cut back, 3 bases at V and 3 bases at J, with 12 bases in the middle. The CDR3 here is CASSAQGGDYGYTF. DNA of the CDR3: TGTGCCAGCAGCGCCCAAGGCGGGGACTATGGCTACACCTTC.

The CDR3 reads CASSLSGTGGFYGYTF. Written as DNA, the CDR3 is TGTGCCAGCAGTCTATCCGGGACAGGGGGCTTCTATGGCTACACCTTC. The V call is TRBV2, the J call TRBJ1-2, with 12 bases that match TRBD1. In germline, CDR1 is SNHLY, CDR2 FYNNEI. The CDR3 sequence is 16 residues long. The junction had 8 bases not matched to a gene; V was cut back by 5 bases and J by 4 bases. The full variable domain, its missing parts supplied by reference TRBV2 and TRBJ1-2, is EPEVTQTPSHQVTQMGQEVILRCVPISNHLYFYWYRQILGQKVEFLVSFYNNEISEKSEIFDDQFSVERPDGSNFTLKIRSTKLEDSAMYFCASSLSGTGGFYGYTFGSGTRLTVV.

The rearrangement uses TRBV5-1 and TRBJ2-7; possibly TRBD1 for D (6 bases). This CDR3 has 15 residues. Germline V gene data show CDR1 as SGHRS and CDR2 as YFSETQ. Trimming cost V 4 bases and J 5 bases, with 19 bases left between them. The CDR3 sequence is CASSPDRPTDHEQYF. The CDR3 nucleotides are TGCGCCAGCAGCCCCGACAGGCCAACAGACCACGAGCAGTACTTC.

The gene calls are TRBV30 and TRBJ2-2; D call uncertain. V lost 2 bases, J lost 6 bases, and 7 bases lay in between. The CDR3 is made up of 12 amino acids. Germline V gives CDR1 GTSNPN, CDR2 SVGIG (reference sequence). The CDR3 DNA reads as TGTGCCTGGAGTAGCTCTGCCGGGGAGCTGTTTTTT. It translates to CAWSSSAGELFF.

The chain is built from TRBV19 and TRBJ2-5; unclear D gene. The CDR3 runs to 14 residues. The V end lost 1 base, the J end lost 5 bases, and 11 bases lay between the germline ends. Looked up from germline, CDR1 is LNHDA and CDR2 is SQIVND (reference sequence). The CDR3 protein is CASSIAGRLETQYF. CDR3 nucleotide sequence: TGTGCCAGTAGTATAGCGGGCAGGTTGGAGACCCAGTACTTC.

This clone appeared a few times. V usage is TRBV2 and J usage is TRBJ1-1, with D hard to call. The germline CDR1 and CDR2 sequences are SNHLY and FYNNEI. The CDR3 extends over 13 amino acids. V was clipped by 4 bases and J by 4 bases, with 10 bases between them. CDR3 in DNA: TGTGCCAGCAGTGGATGGCGGATCACTGAAGCTTTCTTT. It yields the protein CASSGWRITEAFF.

This chain uses TRBV29-1 with TRBJ2-7; 7 bases agree with TRBD2. The CDR3 is 14 amino acids. The trim removed 5 bases at V and 5 bases at J, leaving 12 bases unmatched. CDR1 is SQVTM, CDR2 ANQGSEA, per germline. The CDR3 nucleotides read TGCAGCGTTCAGGGCGTGATGGCGGGAGACGAGCAGTACTTC. It encodes CSVQGVMAGDEQYF.

The chain couples TRBV27 to TRBJ2-3, with D possibly being TRBD1 (6 bases). The V and J ends lost 10 bases and 5 bases respectively, with 13 bases between them. The CDR3 contains 12 residues. CDR1 and CDR2 from the germline V gene are MNHEY and SMNVEV (reference sequence). The CDR3 protein is CATSRGKDTQYF. CDR3 in DNA: TGTGCCACCAGCAGGGGAAAAGATACGCAGTATTTT.

V and J are TRBV5-1 and TRBJ1-4, with D possibly being TRBD1 (5 bases). Per germline, CDR1 SGHRS and CDR2 YFSETQ. V gave up 7 bases and J gave up 0 bases, with 13 bases separating them. The CDR3 covers 15 residues. CDR3 amino acids: CASRDGLTTNEKLFF. CDR3 nucleotides: TGCGCCAGCCGGGACGGACTAACAACTAATGAAAAACTGTTTTTT.

The chain joins TRBV18 to TRBJ1-4, with 10 bases that match TRBD1. Germline V gene data show CDR1 as KGHSH and CDR2 as LQKENI. The CDR3 has 14 amino acids. J was trimmed by 7 bases and V by 4 bases; bases with no gene match: 3. As DNA, the CDR3 is TGTGCCAGCTCACACGGGACAGGGGCTGAAAAACTGTTTTTT. It yields the protein CASSHGTGAEKLFF.

This clone has a single count. This chain connects TRBV21-1 to TRBJ1-2; whether TRBD1, the table's D call, matches the DNA was not checked. TRBV21-1 is classified as a pseudogene. CDR3 length equals 15 residues. The CDR3 sequence: CASSKEGDRNYGYTF. CDR3 DNA sequence: TGTGCCAGCAGCAAAGAGGGGGACAGAAACTATGGCTACACCTTC.

V is TRBV7-2 and J is TRBJ1-1; D unresolved. The CDR3 is 13 amino acids. Trimming took 4 bases from V and 1 from J, leaving 7 bases between them. Germline V gene lookup returns CDR1 SGHTA and CDR2 FQGNSA. As DNA, the CDR3 is TGTGCCAGCAGCTGGACTAGGAACACTGAAGCTTTCTTT. Protein: CASSWTRNTEAFF. Using reference TRBV7-2 and TRBJ1-1 for the parts outside the CDR3, the full variable domain is GAGVSQSPSNKVTEKGKDVELRCDPISGHTALYWYRQSLGQGLEFLIYFQGNSAPDKSGLPSDRFSAERTGGSVSTLTIQRTQQEDSAVYLCASSWTRNTEAFFGQGTRLTVV.

The gene calls are TRBV7-9 and TRBJ1-1, with D tentatively TRBD1 (5 bases). The germline gives CDR1 SEHNR, CDR2 FQNEAQ (reference sequence). V was pared by 5 bases and J by 3 bases, with 10 bases between. This CDR3 is built from 13 residues. CDR3: CASSSWGDTEAFF. Written as DNA, the CDR3 is TGTGCCAGCAGCAGCTGGGGGGACACTGAAGCTTTCTTT.

For the CDR3, the DNA is TGTGCCAGTAGTATCTCTTCGAGACAGTATGGAAACACCATATATTTT. It codes for CASSISSRQYGNTIYF. The V gene is TRBV19, the J gene TRBJ1-3, with D possibly being TRBD1 (5 bases). CDR1 is LNHDA and CDR2 is SQIVND in the germline V gene (reference sequence). V dropped 3 bases and J dropped 3 bases, with 15 bases sitting between them. The CDR3 spans 16 residues. Together with reference TRBV19 and TRBJ1-3, the CDR3 gives the full variable domain: DGGITQSPKYLFRKEGQNVTLSCEQNLNHDAMYWYRQDPGQGLRLIYYSQIVNDFQKGDIAEGYSVSREKKESFPLTVTSAQKNPTAFYLCASSISSRQYGNTIYFGEGSWLTVV.

This chain joins TRBV5-5 and TRBJ2-2; 14 nucleotides line up with TRBD2. Per the germline V gene, CDR1 is SGHKS and CDR2 is YYEKEE (reference sequence). The CDR3 totals 18 residues. V dropped 4 bases and J dropped 5; count of bases not matched to a gene: 10. The CDR3 protein is CASSLRLAGGPGTGELFF. The CDR3 DNA sequence: TGTGCCAGCAGCCTCCGACTAGCGGGGGGGCCGGGAACCGGGGAGCTGTTTTTT.

Details on this clone: Other DNA sequences in the sample encode the same CDR3. The chain carries TRBV2 and TRBJ1-5; TRBD1 matches 8 bases. After removal of 6 bases from V and 0 bases from J, the junction contained 4 bases not matched to a gene. The CDR3 loop spans 15 amino acids. Germline CDR1 is SNHLY and CDR2 is FYNNEI. CDR3 amino acids: CASRQGDISNQPQHF. CDR3 nucleotides: TGTGCCAGCAGACAGGGGGATATTAGCAATCAGCCCCAGCATTTT.